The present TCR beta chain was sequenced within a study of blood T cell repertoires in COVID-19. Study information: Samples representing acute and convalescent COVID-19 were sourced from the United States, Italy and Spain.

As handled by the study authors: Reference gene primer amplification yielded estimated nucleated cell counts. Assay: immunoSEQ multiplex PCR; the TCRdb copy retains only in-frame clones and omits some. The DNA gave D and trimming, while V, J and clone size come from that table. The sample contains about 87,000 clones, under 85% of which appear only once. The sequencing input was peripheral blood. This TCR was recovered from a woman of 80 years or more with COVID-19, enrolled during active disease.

The CDR3 sequence is CASSFLLNTEAFF. The CDR3 DNA is TGTGCCAGCAGTTTTCTTCTGAACACTGAAGCTTTCTTT. The J gene is TRBJ1-1, the V gene TRBV6-5; D is undetermined. The CDR3 has 13 amino acids. V was shortened by 4 bases and J by 0 bases, with 6 bases between the two germline ends. Per the germline V gene, CDR1 is MNHEY and CDR2 is SVGAGI.